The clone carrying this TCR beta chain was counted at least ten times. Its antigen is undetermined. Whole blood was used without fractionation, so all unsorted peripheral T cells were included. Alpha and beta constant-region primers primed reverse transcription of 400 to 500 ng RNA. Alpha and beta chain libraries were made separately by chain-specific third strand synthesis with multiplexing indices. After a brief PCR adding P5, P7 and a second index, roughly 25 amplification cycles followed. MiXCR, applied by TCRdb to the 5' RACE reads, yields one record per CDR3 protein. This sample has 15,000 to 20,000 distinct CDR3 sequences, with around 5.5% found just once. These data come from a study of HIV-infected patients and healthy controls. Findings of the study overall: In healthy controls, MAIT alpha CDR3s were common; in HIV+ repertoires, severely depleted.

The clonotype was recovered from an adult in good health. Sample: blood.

In DNA, the CDR3 is TGTGCCAGCAGTGAGGGACAGGGGGCCGGGAACACTGAAGCTTTCTTT. Its protein is CASSEGQGAGNTEAFF. V is TRBV6-6 and J is TRBJ1-1; 12 bases align to TRBD1. From germline, CDR1 is MNHNY and CDR2 SVGAGI (reference sequence). The CDR3 length is 16 residues. J was trimmed by 1 base and V by 5 bases; bases with no gene match: 5.